This entry features one T cell receptor (beta chain) sequence. This sample was taken from a study of blood T cell repertoires in COVID-19. Across the whole study: Researchers got acute and convalescent COVID-19 samples from the United States, Italy and Spain.

V lost 0 bases and J lost 1; bases outside the gene matches: 9. Germline V gene data show CDR1 as MGHRA and CDR2 as YSYEKL. The CDR3 is 18 amino acids. TCRdb's table, derived via immunoSEQ multiplex PCR, lists solely in-frame clones and lacks some. Of 200,000 to 250,000 clones in the sample, under 90% were seen once. Sequencing was carried out using peripheral blood. The chain is built from TRBV4-1 and TRBJ2-7; 10 bases agree with TRBD2. The TCR originated in a man aged 45 to 65 with acute or convalescent COVID-19. CDR3 amino acids: CASSQDTSGDARSYEQYF. CDR3 nucleotides: TGCGCCAGCAGCCAAGATACTAGCGGGGATGCACGGTCCTACGAGCAGTACTTC.